The 10 T cell receptor beta chains below were found in one sample sequenced in a study of T cells expressing NK-cell markers. TCRdb re-called the 5' RACE reads and catalogs CDR3 proteins one per entry, DNA excluded. The sample yields some 600,000 distinct CDR3 sequences, of which the top ten take up about 3.6%. The specimen sequenced was blood T cells: a sorted CD56 or NKG2C T cell subset, CD4+ or CD8+ T cells, or bulk PBMC T cells (not recorded which). The receptors stem from a man aged 18 to 35 in good health.

The V call is TRBV29-1, the J call TRBJ2-1; TCRdb's assignment of TRBD1 cannot be checked, as there is no DNA. CDR3 length equals 14 residues. Germline loops: CDR1 SQVTM, CDR2 ANQGSEA. The CDR3 here is CSVEGRGKYNEQFF.

J is TRBJ1-2 and V is TRBV5-5; TCRdb designates TRBD1, a call that cannot be tested without DNA. Germline V gene data show CDR1 as SGHKS and CDR2 as YYEKEE (reference sequence). The CDR3 is made up of 15 amino acids. The CDR3 sequence is CASSPGAGANYGYTF. Variable domain in full (rest from reference TRBV5-5 and TRBJ1-2): DAGVTQSPTHLIKTRGQQVTLRCSPISGHKSVSWYQQVLGQGPQFIFQYYEKEERGRGNFPDRFSARQFPNYSSELNVNALLLGDSALYLCASSPGAGANYGYTFGSGTRLTVV.

The chain links TRBV20-1 to TRBJ1-3. The CDR3 length is 16 residues. Germline lookup yields CDR1 DFQATT and CDR2 SNEGSKA (reference sequence). CDR3 in amino acids: CSARDGQRVSGNTIYF.

This chain connects TRBV5-5 to TRBJ2-5; TCRdb proposes TRBD1, but this gene call is untestable without DNA. The CDR3 is made up of 17 amino acids. Germline lookup yields CDR1 SGHKS and CDR2 YYEKEE (reference sequence). The CDR3 sequence is CASSLELWTGVMETQYF.

V usage is TRBV20-1 and J usage is TRBJ2-1. CDR1 is DFQATT, CDR2 SNEGSKA, per germline (reference sequence). The CDR3 runs to 13 residues. CDR3 loop: CSARHLAYNEQFF.

The chain carries TRBV4-2 and TRBJ2-1; TCRdb calls TRBD2, which cannot be checked without DNA. Germline-derived CDR1 and CDR2 are LGHNA and YNFKEQ. The CDR3 totals 15 residues. CDR3 amino acids: CASSQEGLDINEQFF.

This chain's CDR3 is CATSDAGTSGRAYIHEQFF. This chain uses TRBV24-1 with TRBJ2-1; there is no DNA to check the TCRdb D call of TRBD2. CDR3 length: 19 residues. CDR1 is KGHDR, CDR2 SFDVKD, per germline.

The chain has TRBV24-1 and TRBJ2-1; with no DNA, the TCRdb D assignment of TRBD1 cannot be verified. The germline V gene has CDR1 KGHDR and CDR2 SFDVKD. This CDR3 comprises 16 residues. The CDR3 region is CATSDLWGDAYNEQFF.

The chain combines TRBV7-9 with TRBJ2-1; TCRdb's D call, TRBD2, is unchecked because there is no DNA. The germline gives CDR1 SEHNR, CDR2 FQNEAQ (reference sequence). This CDR3 is 15 amino acids long. CDR3 amino acids: CASSSPAPVGNEQFF.

The rearrangement links TRBV11-2 to TRBJ2-4; TCRdb names TRBD1, which stays unverified in the absence of DNA. The CDR3 contains 14 residues. Germline V gene lookup returns CDR1 SGHAT and CDR2 FQNNGV. This CDR3 is CASSPTGRKNIQYF.